The 21 T cell receptor beta chains below come from one sample, sequenced in a study of blood T cell repertoires in COVID-19. The assay was immunoSEQ multiplex PCR, and TCRdb's table has in-frame clones only and misses some. This table has around 70,000 clones, around 80% appearing once. Source material: peripheral blood. Receptors originate from an older woman with acute or convalescent COVID-19.

The chain employs TRBV5-4 and TRBJ2-2, with D maybe TRBD1 (6 bases). Germline V CDR1 and CDR2: SGHNT, YYREEE (reference sequence). V shed 7 bases and J shed 2 bases, with 12 bases lying between them. CDR3 length: 14 amino acids. In DNA, the CDR3 is TGTGCCAGCGGAGACAGGAGAAACACCGGGGAGCTGTTTTTT. Translation: CASGDRRNTGELFF.

The genes are TRBV27 and TRBJ1-1; possible D gene TRBD1, 5 bases. The V end was cut by 2 bases, the J end by 1 base, with 11 bases between. The CDR3 runs 15 residues. Germline CDR1 is MNHEY and CDR2 is SMNVEV (reference sequence). The CDR3 region has the DNA TGTGCCAGCAGTTTAAAAACAGGAAGGAACACTGAAGCTTTCTTT. Translation: CASSLKTGRNTEAFF.

This rearrangement joins TRBV20-1 to TRBJ1-1, with D maybe TRBD1 (5 bases). Germline loops: CDR1 DFQATT, CDR2 SNEGSKA (reference sequence). V gave up 2 bases and J gave up 7 bases, with 8 bases separating them. The CDR3 consists of 11 residues. CDR3 residues: CSARQGIEAFF. DNA for the CDR3: TGCAGTGCTAGACAGGGCATTGAAGCTTTCTTT.

A note on this clone: The junction departs from the called germline gene at one end, perhaps through a read error. The V gene is TRBV6-2 or TRBV6-3, the J gene TRBJ2-5; D is unresolved. This CDR3 is built from 12 residues. CDR1 is MNHEY and CDR2 is SVGEGT in the germline V gene. The CDR3 DNA follows: TGTGCCAGCGGTTACAATCGGGAGACCCAGTACTTC. As protein: CASGYNRETQYF.

This clone came up once. The V call is TRBV7-9, the J call TRBJ1-1; D is ambiguous. Per germline, CDR1 SEHNR and CDR2 FQNEAQ (reference sequence). The CDR3 runs 14 residues. Trimming shortened V by 1 base and J by 2 bases, and 8 bases separated the two germline ends. Here the CDR3 reads CASSLGLTNTEAFF. DNA of the CDR3: TGTGCCAGCAGCTTAGGCCTGACAAACACTGAAGCTTTCTTT.

The genes are TRBV4-1 and TRBJ1-3, with D tentatively TRBD1 (6 bases). Per the germline V gene, CDR1 is MGHRA and CDR2 is YSYEKL. The CDR3 contains 18 residues. V was pared by 5 bases and J by 0 bases, with 20 bases between. CDR3 residues: CASSFNWGQRNSGNTIYF. The CDR3 nucleotides read TGCGCCAGCAGCTTTAATTGGGGACAAAGAAACTCTGGAAACACCATATATTTT.

For the CDR3, the DNA is TGTGCCAGCAGCAAATGGGGACTCTTGGGGGTATTAGTTGAAAAACTGTTTTTT. It encodes CASSKWGLLGVLVEKLFF. V usage is TRBV21-1 and J usage is TRBJ1-4. TRBV21-1 is reported as a pseudogene. The CDR3 consists of 18 residues.

The V call is TRBV4-3, the J call TRBJ2-5, with 11 bases that match TRBD1. The germline gives CDR1 LGHNA, CDR2 YSLEER. Trimming removed 4 bases from V and 4 bases from J; junction bases left unmatched: 5. The CDR3 is made up of 15 amino acids. CDR3 in DNA: TGCGCCAGCAGCCTGGGACAGGGGGTTGTAGAGACCCAGTACTTC. The encoded protein is CASSLGQGVVETQYF.

J is TRBJ1-1 and V is TRBV29-1; 9 nucleotides line up with TRBD1. J was trimmed by 4 bases and V by 5 bases; bases with no gene match: 8. This CDR3 has 14 residues. CDR1 is SQVTM, CDR2 ANQGSEA, per germline. The CDR3 DNA is TGCAGCGTTACGAGGACAGGGGCGGGCACTGAAGCTTTCTTT. Its protein product is CSVTRTGAGTEAFF.

The chain carries TRBV5-4 and TRBJ2-3; a weak D match, TRBD1 (5 bases). This CDR3 region has 15 residues. With 1 base removed from V and 2 bases from J, the gap between germline ends came to 11 bases. In germline, CDR1 is SGHNT, CDR2 YYREEE (reference sequence). Here the CDR3 DNA reads TGTGCCAGCAGCTTGAACCTACAGGTCACAGATACGCAGTATTTT. The encoded protein is CASSLNLQVTDTQYF.

The V call is TRBV27, the J call TRBJ1-2; 9 bases line up with TRBD1. Per germline, CDR1 MNHEY and CDR2 SMNVEV (reference sequence). The CDR3 consists of 19 residues. V gave up 4 bases and J gave up 3 bases; unmatched junction bases: 18. The CDR3 DNA follows: TGTGCCAGCAGTTCTTTAACGAGGGAAACAGGGGGCGCAGACTATGGCTACACCTTC. Residues: CASSSLTRETGGADYGYTF.

V usage is TRBV7-2 and J usage is TRBJ2-3; D gene unclear. CDR1 is SGHTA, CDR2 FQGNSA, per germline. The ends were cut back, 5 bases at V and 2 bases at J, with 14 bases in the middle. The CDR3 extends over 15 amino acids. CDR3 in amino acids: CASSRTWAYTDTQYF. For the CDR3, the DNA is TGTGCCAGCAGCCGCACCTGGGCATACACAGATACGCAGTATTTT. The full variable domain, rest sourced from reference TRBV7-2 and TRBJ2-3, is GAGVSQSPSNKVTEKGKDVELRCDPISGHTALYWYRQSLGQGLEFLIYFQGNSAPDKSGLPSDRFSAERTGGSVSTLTIQRTQQEDSAVYLCASSRTWAYTDTQYFGPGTRLTVL.

The V gene is TRBV14, the J gene TRBJ2-7, with no clear D. Trimming left V 1 base short and J 4 bases short, with 11 bases between. CDR1 is SGHDN, CDR2 FVKESK, per germline. This CDR3 is built from 14 residues. The CDR3 protein is CASSQVATPYEQYF. The CDR3 DNA follows: TGTGCCAGCAGCCAAGTCGCGACTCCGTACGAGCAGTACTTC.

This chain uses TRBV2 with TRBJ2-5; 8 bases are shared with TRBD1. V trimming: 10 bases; J trimming: 5 bases; junction bases outside the gene matches: 9. The CDR3 sequence is 13 residues long. Germline loops: CDR1 SNHLY, CDR2 FYNNEI. This CDR3 reads CATAGGGRETQYF. The CDR3 DNA reads TGTGCCACGGCAGGGGGCGGAAGGGAGACCCAGTACTTC.

This clone was picked up one time. This sequence joins TRBV7-8 and TRBJ2-1; 7 positions agree with TRBD1. CDR1 is SGHVS and CDR2 is FQNEAQ in the germline V gene. The CDR3 runs to 13 residues. J was trimmed by 5 bases and V by 4 bases; bases with no gene match: 2. The CDR3 is CASSSGQHNEQFF. In nucleotides, the CDR3 is TGTGCCAGCAGCTCGGGACAGCACAATGAGCAGTTCTTC.

The chain has TRBV5-5 and TRBJ1-2, with 11 positions matching TRBD1. Germline values: CDR1 SGHKS, CDR2 YYEKEE (reference sequence). The CDR3 length is 17 residues. V gave up 3 bases and J gave up 0 bases; unmatched junction bases: 7. Here the CDR3 reads CASSWGQGVKANYGYTF. In DNA, the CDR3 is TGTGCCAGCAGCTGGGGACAGGGGGTGAAAGCTAACTATGGCTACACCTTC.

The rearrangement links TRBV29-1 to TRBJ1-1, with 9 bases identical to TRBD1. CDR1 and CDR2 from the germline V gene are SQVTM and ANQGSEA. V shed 1 base, J shed 5 bases, and the junction held 5 bases outside the gene matches. This CDR3 comprises 14 residues. CDR3 nucleotide sequence: TGCAGCGTTGAAGGGGGACAGGGAAGGACTGAAGCTTTCTTT. Residues: CSVEGGQGRTEAFF.

This chain joins TRBV7-9 and TRBJ1-1; the match to TRBD1 covers 7 bases. CDR3 length: 16 residues. CDR1 and CDR2 (germline): SEHNR, FQNEAQ (reference sequence). V lost 5 bases to trimming and J lost 9 bases; unmatched junction nucleotides: 18. CDR3 region: CASSLPNRGRDDQAFF. For the CDR3, the DNA is TGTGCCAGCAGCCTACCGAACAGGGGACGCGATGATCAAGCTTTCTTT.

The chain links TRBV5-4 to TRBJ2-7; 8 positions match TRBD1. This CDR3 is built from 15 residues. The J segment lost 5 bases and the V segment lost 0 bases, leaving 7 bases of the junction unmatched. Germline assignment: CDR1 SGHNT and CDR2 YYREEE (reference sequence). CDR3 sequence: CASSLVRGRIHEQYF. The CDR3 nucleotides are TGTGCCAGCAGCTTGGTCAGGGGGCGCATCCACGAGCAGTACTTC. The whole variable domain, filled in from reference TRBV5-4 and TRBJ2-7, reads ETGVTQSPTHLIKTRGQQVTLRCSSQSGHNTVSWYQQALGQGPQFIFQYYREEENGRGNFPPRFSGLQFPNYSSELNVNALELDDSALYLCASSLVRGRIHEQYFGPGTRLTVT.

This clone was seen more than once but under ten times. The chain links TRBV19 to TRBJ1-2; D might be TRBD1 (6 bases). There are 14 residues in the CDR3. The germline V gene encodes CDR1 LNHDA and CDR2 SQIVND (reference sequence). The V end lost 6 bases, the J end lost 2 bases, and 13 bases lay between the germline ends. As DNA, the CDR3 is TGTGCCAGTAGAGTACAGGGAACCAACTATGGCTACACCTTC. This codes for CASRVQGTNYGYTF.

The V call is TRBV6-5, the J call TRBJ1-3; tentative D call: TRBD1 (5 bases). The V gene's germline CDR1 is MNHEY and CDR2 SVGAGI. Between the trimmed V and J ends, which lost 6 bases and 4 bases, there was a span of 13 bases. The CDR3 has 14 residues. The CDR3 is CASRLSGLGNTIYF. The CDR3 coding sequence is TGTGCCAGCAGGCTCTCGGGACTCGGAAACACCATATATTTT.